One T cell receptor (beta chain) is described in this entry. From germline, CDR1 is MDHEN and CDR2 SYDVKM. CDR3 length: 13 amino acids. Trimming at V came to 10 bases and at J to 1 base, leaving 7 bases not matched to a gene. This sample was taken from a study of blood T cell repertoires in COVID-19. Looking at the study overall: COVID-19 samples, acute and convalescent, were from the United States, Italy and Spain. PBMCs, B-cell-depleted T cells, or T cells were the source of the cDNA or gDNA that made up the material.

Authors' analysis steps: The assay estimated nucleated cells by amplifying reference gene primers. Using immunoSEQ multiplex PCR, the repertoire was profiled, and TCRdb retains in-frame clones only, with some absent. V and J calls and clone size follow that table, whereas D and trimming were derived from the DNA. This table has under 350,000 clones, about four fifths appearing once. Sequences were obtained from peripheral blood. J is TRBJ2-7 and V is TRBV28; 7 bases align to TRBD1. This clonotype was obtained from a woman in her fifties or sixties who had recovered from COVID-19. Here the CDR3 reads CATSPGQSYEQYF. The CDR3 DNA follows: TGTGCCACCTCTCCGGGACAGTCCTACGAGCAGTACTTC.